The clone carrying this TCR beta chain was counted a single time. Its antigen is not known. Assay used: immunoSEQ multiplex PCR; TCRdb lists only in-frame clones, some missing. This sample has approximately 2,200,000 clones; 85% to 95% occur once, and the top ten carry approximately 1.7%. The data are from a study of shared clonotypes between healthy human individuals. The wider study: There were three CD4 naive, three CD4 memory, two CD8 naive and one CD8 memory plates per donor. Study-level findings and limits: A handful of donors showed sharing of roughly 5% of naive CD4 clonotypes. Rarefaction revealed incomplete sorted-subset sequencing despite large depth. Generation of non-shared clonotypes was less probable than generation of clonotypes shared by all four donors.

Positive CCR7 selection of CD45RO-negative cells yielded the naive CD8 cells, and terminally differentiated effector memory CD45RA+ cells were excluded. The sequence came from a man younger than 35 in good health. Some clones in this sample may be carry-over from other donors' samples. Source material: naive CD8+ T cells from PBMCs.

The CDR3 bases are TGTGCCAGCAAGCCCGGGACAGGAATATCCTACGAGCAGTACTTC. Protein: CASKPGTGISYEQYF. V is TRBV7-2 and J is TRBJ2-7, with TRBD1 matching over 8 bases. CDR1 SGHTA and CDR2 FQGNSA come from the germline V gene. V gave up 7 bases and J gave up 1 base; unmatched junction bases: 9. The CDR3 contains 15 residues. The whole variable domain, filled in from reference TRBV7-2 and TRBJ2-7, reads GAGVSQSPSNKVTEKGKDVELRCDPISGHTALYWYRQSLGQGLEFLIYFQGNSAPDKSGLPSDRFSAERTGGSVSTLTIQRTQQEDSAVYLCASKPGTGISYEQYFGPGTRLTVT.